This T cell receptor beta chain was recorded in a study of blood T cell repertoires in COVID-19. As for the study in general: Acute and convalescent COVID-19 samples came from the United States, Italy and Spain.

As processed by the authors: Using reference gene primer amplification, nucleated cell counts were estimated. TCRdb's table, derived via immunoSEQ multiplex PCR, lists solely in-frame clones and lacks some. V and J calls and clone size follow that table, whereas D and trimming were derived from the DNA. The data hold 150,000 to 200,000 clones, with about 87% observed a single time. CDR1 and CDR2 from the germline V gene are MNHEY and SMNVEV (reference sequence). The CDR3 consists of 16 residues. Germline trimming cut 4 bases from V and 4 bases from J; bases unmatched to any gene: 7. Patients at the Seattle site were enrolled during active infection and followed longitudinally. This clone was observed a single time.

The TCR sequence derives from a woman of 80 years or more with COVID-19, enrolled during active disease. Sequencing was done on a sample of peripheral blood. V is TRBV27 and J is TRBJ2-7; TRBD2 matches 13 bases. The CDR3 here is CASSYIPGLAGYEQYF. The CDR3 DNA reads TGTGCCAGCAGTTATATTCCGGGACTAGCGGGATACGAGCAGTACTTC.